This is a list of T cell receptor beta chains from one sample in a study of blood T cell repertoires in COVID-19. The data were produced by immunoSEQ multiplex PCR, yet TCRdb's version contains in-frame clones alone and is incomplete. The sample yields under 130,000 clones, about 91% seen once. What was sequenced was peripheral blood. The receptors were gathered from a human donor in a cohort sampled during active COVID-19. Both conserved end residues are part of each CDR3. Fields, in order: J gene, clone size, V gene, CDR3 length, D gene, CDR3 DNA, CDR3 protein. D genes are given only for firm matches. Clone size, where shown, is once, few, many, or a class for clones that have expanded.

J gene: TRBJ1-4; clone size: .; V gene: TRBV13; CDR3 length: 22; D gene: .; CDR3 DNA: TGTGCCAGCAGCTTAGCGGGCTCGCAGGGAGGAGAGCCCGAAGTAACTAATGAAAAACTGTTTTTT; CDR3 protein: CASSLAGSQGGEPEVTNEKLFF
J gene: TRBJ2-5; clone size: .; V gene: TRBV5-1; CDR3 length: 15; D gene: .; CDR3 DNA: TGCGCCAGCAGCTTGGGCGCGGAGCGTCGGGGGACCCAGTACTTC; CDR3 protein: CASSLGAERRGTQYF
J gene: TRBJ1-5; clone size: once; V gene: TRBV5-1; CDR3 length: 14; D gene: .; CDR3 DNA: TGCGCCAGCAGCCCAGGGTATAACAATCAGCCCCAGCATTTT; CDR3 protein: CASSPGYNNQPQHF
J gene: TRBJ1-6; clone size: .; V gene: TRBV5-1; CDR3 length: 18; D gene: .; CDR3 DNA: TGCGCCAGCAGCACAAAACCCAAGACAGGTACTTATGATTCACCCCTCCACTTT; CDR3 protein: CASSTKPKTGTYDSPLHF
J gene: TRBJ1-1; clone size: .; V gene: TRBV9; CDR3 length: 15; D gene: TRBD1; CDR3 DNA: TGTGCCAGCAGCGCTCAGACAGGGGGGAACACTGAAGCTTTCTTT; CDR3 protein: CASSAQTGGNTEAFF
J gene: TRBJ1-6; clone size: .; V gene: TRBV7-6; CDR3 length: 15; D gene: .; CDR3 DNA: TGTGCCAGCAGCTTAGGTTCAGGGGCTAATTCACCCCTCCACTTT; CDR3 protein: CASSLGSGANSPLHF
J gene: TRBJ2-7; clone size: .; V gene: TRBV5-1; CDR3 length: 14; D gene: .; CDR3 DNA: TGCGCCAGCAGCTTGGCAGGGTCGGCCTACGAGCAGTACTTC; CDR3 protein: CASSLAGSAYEQYF
J gene: TRBJ1-1; clone size: few; V gene: TRBV28; CDR3 length: 16; D gene: .; CDR3 DNA: TGTGCCAGCAGTTTACCAATCATGGACAGTAACACTGAAGCTTTCTTT; CDR3 protein: CASSLPIMDSNTEAFF
J gene: TRBJ1-5; clone size: few; V gene: TRBV6-5; CDR3 length: 14; D gene: .; CDR3 DNA: TGTGCCAGCAGTTACTCGAGGGGCAATCAGCCCCAGCATTTT; CDR3 protein: CASSYSRGNQPQHF
J gene: TRBJ2-7; clone size: .; V gene: TRBV28; CDR3 length: 16; D gene: TRBD2; CDR3 DNA: TGTGCCAGCAGCTCCCCACTAGCGGGTTTCTCCTACGAGCAGTACTTC; CDR3 protein: CASSSPLAGFSYEQYF
J gene: TRBJ2-7; clone size: .; V gene: TRBV4-3; CDR3 length: 17; D gene: TRBD2; CDR3 DNA: TGCGCCAGCAGCCAAGATGGTAGCGGGAGGGCCATCTACGAGCAGTACTTC; CDR3 protein: CASSQDGSGRAIYEQYF
J gene: TRBJ1-1; clone size: .; V gene: TRBV12-3/TRBV12-4; CDR3 length: 13; D gene: TRBD1; CDR3 DNA: TGTGCCAGCAGTCGGACAGGGAACACTGAAGCTTTCTTT; CDR3 protein: CASSRTGNTEAFF
J gene: TRBJ2-7; clone size: .; V gene: TRBV6-5; CDR3 length: 14; D gene: TRBD2; CDR3 DNA: TGTGCCAGCAGTCCCAGCGGGAGGTCCCACGAGCAGTACTTC; CDR3 protein: CASSPSGRSHEQYF
J gene: TRBJ1-2; clone size: .; V gene: TRBV3-1/TRBV3-2; CDR3 length: 14; D gene: .; CDR3 DNA: TGTGCCAGCAGCCAAGGCGGGGGGACCCCTGGCTACACCTTC; CDR3 protein: CASSQGGGTPGYTF
J gene: TRBJ1-2; clone size: .; V gene: TRBV30; CDR3 length: 13; D gene: TRBD1; CDR3 DNA: TGTGCCTGTCCGACCGGGACAGGGAGCGGCTACACCTTC; CDR3 protein: CACPTGTGSGYTF
J gene: TRBJ2-4; clone size: .; V gene: TRBV10-3; CDR3 length: 16; D gene: .; CDR3 DNA: TGTGCCATCAGTGAGGAGGCGAATCTAGCCAAAAACATTCAGTACTTC; CDR3 protein: CAISEEANLAKNIQYF
J gene: TRBJ2-6; clone size: .; V gene: TRBV24-1; CDR3 length: 18; D gene: .; CDR3 DNA: TGTGCCACCAGTGATTCAACAGGTACCTCCTCTGGGGCCAACGTCCTGACTTTC; CDR3 protein: CATSDSTGTSSGANVLTF
J gene: TRBJ2-7; clone size: .; V gene: TRBV7-2; CDR3 length: 15; D gene: TRBD1; CDR3 DNA: TGTGCCAGCAGGGTAGACCGGGACAGGGCCTACGAGCAGTACTTC; CDR3 protein: CASRVDRDRAYEQYF
J gene: TRBJ1-5; clone size: few; V gene: TRBV12-5; CDR3 length: 14; D gene: TRBD1; CDR3 DNA: TGTGCTAGTGGCTCGGGACAGGCCAATCAGCCCCAGCATTTT; CDR3 protein: CASGSGQANQPQHF
J gene: TRBJ1-1; clone size: .; V gene: TRBV5-1; CDR3 length: 14; D gene: .; CDR3 DNA: TGCGCCAGCAGCTTACAGGGTGGGGGCACTGAAGCTTTCTTT; CDR3 protein: CASSLQGGGTEAFF
J gene: TRBJ1-5; clone size: .; V gene: TRBV7-2; CDR3 length: 14; D gene: TRBD1; CDR3 DNA: TGTGCCAGCAGCAGCCGACAGGGTGATCAGCCCCAGCATTTT; CDR3 protein: CASSSRQGDQPQHF
J gene: TRBJ2-2; clone size: .; V gene: TRBV3-1/TRBV3-2; CDR3 length: 15; D gene: TRBD1; CDR3 DNA: TGTGCCAGCAGCACTCGGGACAGGGCCACCGGGGAGCTGTTTTTT; CDR3 protein: CASSTRDRATGELFF
J gene: TRBJ1-1; clone size: .; V gene: TRBV19; CDR3 length: 12; D gene: .; CDR3 DNA: TGTGCCAGCAGTAGGCTGAACACTGAAGCTTTCTTT; CDR3 protein: CASSRLNTEAFF
J gene: TRBJ2-4; clone size: .; V gene: TRBV29-1; CDR3 length: 16; D gene: .; CDR3 DNA: TGCAGCGTTGAATCCACAGGGTCTCTAGCCAAAAACATTCAGTACTTC; CDR3 protein: CSVESTGSLAKNIQYF
J gene: TRBJ2-1; clone size: .; V gene: TRBV19; CDR3 length: 16; D gene: TRBD2; CDR3 DNA: TGTGCCAGTAGTATCGTCGCTAGCGGGAGATTCGATGAGCAGTTCTTC; CDR3 protein: CASSIVASGRFDEQFF
J gene: TRBJ2-7; clone size: .; V gene: TRBV9; CDR3 length: 13; D gene: TRBD2; CDR3 DNA: TGTGCCAGCGGGCGGGGGGTCTCCTACGAGCAGTACTTC; CDR3 protein: CASGRGVSYEQYF
J gene: TRBJ1-2; clone size: .; V gene: TRBV12-3/TRBV12-4; CDR3 length: 13; D gene: .; CDR3 DNA: TGTGCCAGCAGACTGGGGGGGCTGGATGGCTACACCTTC; CDR3 protein: CASRLGGLDGYTF
J gene: TRBJ2-7; clone size: .; V gene: TRBV7-9; CDR3 length: 16; D gene: TRBD1; CDR3 DNA: TGTGCCAGCAGCTTAGCCCGGACAGGGGTGGGTAACGAGCAGTACTTC; CDR3 protein: CASSLARTGVGNEQYF
J gene: TRBJ2-2; clone size: .; V gene: TRBV5-1; CDR3 length: 14; D gene: .; CDR3 DNA: TGCGCCAGCAGCTCGCTAGGTTACACCGGGGAGCTGTTTTTT; CDR3 protein: CASSSLGYTGELFF
J gene: TRBJ2-7; clone size: .; V gene: TRBV18; CDR3 length: 12; D gene: TRBD1; CDR3 DNA: TGTGCCAGCTCCCCGGACAGGCAGGGGCAGTACTTC; CDR3 protein: CASSPDRQGQYF
J gene: TRBJ1-2; clone size: .; V gene: TRBV2; CDR3 length: 15; D gene: TRBD1; CDR3 DNA: TGTGCCAGCAGCTCACCGGGACAGGGGAGGCCTGGCTACACCTTC; CDR3 protein: CASSSPGQGRPGYTF
J gene: TRBJ2-3; clone size: .; V gene: TRBV4-1; CDR3 length: 17; D gene: TRBD2; CDR3 DNA: TGCGCCAGCAGCCACACCTTAGCGGGGGGGCGCACAGATACGCAGTATTTT; CDR3 protein: CASSHTLAGGRTDTQYF
J gene: TRBJ1-4; clone size: .; V gene: TRBV28; CDR3 length: 13; D gene: TRBD1; CDR3 DNA: TGTGCCAGCAGTCAAAAGACAGGGGGCAGGCCGACTTTT; CDR3 protein: CASSQKTGGRPTF
J gene: TRBJ2-1; clone size: .; V gene: TRBV7-9; CDR3 length: 19; D gene: TRBD2; CDR3 DNA: TGTGCCAGCAGCATCCACAGGGCGGGGAGCGGGAGGACCTACAATGAGCAGTTCTTC; CDR3 protein: CASSIHRAGSGRTYNEQFF
J gene: TRBJ1-2; clone size: few; V gene: TRBV3-1/TRBV3-2; CDR3 length: 17; D gene: TRBD1; CDR3 DNA: TGTGCCAGCAGCCTGAGGGGGCACGGACAAAAAGGGAGTGGCTACACCTTC; CDR3 protein: CASSLRGHGQKGSGYTF
J gene: TRBJ2-7; clone size: .; V gene: TRBV28; CDR3 length: 15; D gene: TRBD2; CDR3 DNA: TGTGCCAGCAGTCCGCAGCCGGGACTAAACTACGAGCAGTACTTC; CDR3 protein: CASSPQPGLNYEQYF
J gene: TRBJ2-7; clone size: .; V gene: TRBV27; CDR3 length: 12; D gene: TRBD1; CDR3 DNA: TGTGCCAGCGGGGACAGGGTGATCGAGCAGTACTTC; CDR3 protein: CASGDRVIEQYF
J gene: TRBJ2-5; clone size: .; V gene: TRBV5-1; CDR3 length: 16; D gene: .; CDR3 DNA: TGCGCCAGCAGCTTGGAAAGGCAGGGGGGATTCGAGACCCAGTACTTC; CDR3 protein: CASSLERQGGFETQYF